The next 8 T cell receptor beta chains were all read from a single sample in a study of T cells after yellow fever vaccination. TCRdb re-analysed the 5' RACE reads in MiXCR, keeping a single row per CDR3 protein. The sample holds 450,000 to 650,000 distinct CDR3 sequences, about 13% seen once. The specimen comprised PBMCs, sampled on the day of the yellow fever booster vaccination. The receptor set was obtained from a man aged 25-40 years who received the YFV17D yellow fever vaccine.

This clonotype occurred once. The V and J genes are TRBV12-3 or TRBV12-4 and TRBJ2-7, with D tentatively TRBD2 (6 bases). Trimming took off 5 bases at V and 0 bases at J, with 14 bases between the two ends. This CDR3 has 15 amino acids. DNA of the CDR3: TGTGCCAGCAGTATCGGGCGGACTAACTCCTACGAGCAGTACTTC. Residues: CASSIGRTNSYEQYF.

This chain uses TRBV20-1 with TRBJ1-1, with TRBD1 matching over 7 bases. This CDR3 region has 12 residues. With V trimmed by 4 bases and J by 8 bases, 7 bases remained unmatched. CDR1 and CDR2 (germline): DFQATT, SNEGSKA (reference sequence). CDR3 in amino acids: CSANHRGAEAFF. The CDR3 bases are TGCAGTGCTAACCACAGGGGTGCAGAAGCTTTCTTT.

This clonotype was detected many times. The chain is built from TRBV7-2 and TRBJ1-1, with D maybe TRBD1 (5 bases). V was shortened by 2 bases and J by 4 bases, with 11 bases between the two germline ends. Germline values: CDR1 SGHTA, CDR2 FQGNSA. The CDR3 spans 14 residues. CDR3 sequence: CASSLWGLSTEAFF. CDR3 DNA: TGTGCCAGCAGCTTATGGGGCCTGAGCACTGAAGCTTTCTTT.

The chain combines TRBV3-1 with TRBJ1-6; D uncertain. Trimming cost V 1 base and J 9 bases, with 7 bases left between them. The germline gives CDR1 LGHDT, CDR2 YNNKEL (reference sequence). The CDR3 runs 13 residues. The CDR3 loop reads CASSQGDSSPLHF. Written as DNA, the CDR3 is TGTGCCAGCAGCCAAGGGGATTCTTCACCCCTCCACTTT. Using reference TRBV3-1 and TRBJ1-6 for the parts outside the CDR3, the full variable domain is DTAVSQTPKYLVTQMGNDKSIKCEQNLGHDTMYWYKQDSKKFLKIMFSYNNKELIINETVPNRFSPKSPDKAHLNLHINSLELGDSAVYFCASSQGDSSPLHFGNGTRLTVT.

The rearrangement uses TRBV4-1 and TRBJ2-3; 9 bases fit TRBD2. Per germline, CDR1 MGHRA and CDR2 YSYEKL. The J segment lost 6 bases and the V segment lost 0 bases, leaving 1 base of the junction unmatched. The CDR3 length is 14 residues. Here the CDR3 DNA reads TGCGCCAGCAGCCAAGAGACTAGCGGCGATACGCAGTATTTT. Protein: CASSQETSGDTQYF.

CDR3 amino acids: CASSSSPPETQYF. The CDR3 DNA reads as TGTGCCAGCAGTTCTAGTCCGCCTGAGACCCAGTACTTC. The gene calls are TRBV6-2 or TRBV6-3 and TRBJ2-5; D is unresolved. CDR3 length equals 13 residues. Trimming shortened V by 4 bases and J by 5 bases, and 11 bases separated the two germline ends. Germline CDR1 reads MNHEY; CDR2 reads SVGEGT.

The chain combines TRBV5-4 with TRBJ2-3; 13 bases map to TRBD2. Germline CDR1 and CDR2: SGHNT and YYREEE (reference sequence). There are 14 residues in the CDR3. The V segment lost 4 bases and the J segment 14 bases; nucleotides outside the gene matches: 10. This CDR3 reads CASSQRTSGGSPYF. Written as DNA, the CDR3 is TGTGCCAGCAGCCAGAGGACTAGCGGGGGATCGCCGTATTTT.

This clonotype was detected a few times. V gene TRBV5-1 combines with J gene TRBJ2-3; the D gene is possibly TRBD1 (5 bases). In germline, CDR1 is SGHRS, CDR2 YFSETQ. The CDR3 has 14 amino acids. Trimming cost V 10 bases and J 0 bases, with 15 bases left between them. The CDR3, as DNA: TGCGCCTCCCGGCTGGGGCGTAGCACAGATACGCAGTATTTT. Encoded protein: CASRLGRSTDTQYF.